One and the same sample provided the 3 T cell receptor beta chains below, sequenced in a study of CD8 T cell repertoires and HIV-1 epitope variants. The data were produced by immunoSEQ multiplex PCR, yet TCRdb's version contains in-frame clones alone and is incomplete. The sample lists about 90,000 clones, 74% occurring once. The specimen was uncultured baseline CD8+ T cells from peripheral blood mononuclear cells (PBMCs). The receptors come from a male donor with HIV.

The chain couples TRBV18 to TRBJ1-1, with D possibly being TRBD1 (5 bases). CDR1 is KGHSH, CDR2 LQKENI, per germline. V lost 3 bases and J lost 3, with 11 bases in between. The CDR3 is 14 amino acids. This CDR3 reads CASSPIGVDTEAFF. CDR3 sequence (DNA): TGTGCCAGCTCACCGATAGGGGTTGACACTGAAGCTTTCTTT.

V usage is TRBV4-1 and J usage is TRBJ2-5; D is uncertain. The germline CDR1 and CDR2 sequences are MGHRA and YSYEKL. This CDR3 region has 11 residues. V lost 1 base to trimming and J lost 10 bases, with 7 bases between them. Here the CDR3 DNA reads TGCGCCAGCAGCCAAGCCGGAATCCAGTACTTC. Its protein is CASSQAGIQYF.

This sequence joins TRBV7-3 and TRBJ2-3; 9 bases agree with TRBD2. Per germline, CDR1 SGHTA and CDR2 FQGTGA. Trimming removed 2 bases from V and 2 bases from J; junction bases left unmatched: 2. CDR3 size: 15 residues. Here the CDR3 reads CASSLSSGDTDTQYF. CDR3 DNA sequence: TGTGCCAGCAGCTTATCTAGCGGGGACACAGATACGCAGTATTTT. Full variable domain (remainder filled in from reference TRBV7-3 and TRBJ2-3): GAGVSQTPSNKVTEKGKYVELRCDPISGHTALYWYRQSLGQGPEFLIYFQGTGAADDSGLPNDRFFAVRPEGSVSTLKIQRTERGDSAVYLCASSLSSGDTDTQYFGPGTRLTVL.